This T cell receptor (beta chain) was sequenced in a study of blood T cell repertoires in COVID-19. In the authors' methods: Amplified reference gene primers provided the basis for estimating nucleated cell counts. Only in-frame clones appear in the TCRdb table, and some are missing; sequencing was by immunoSEQ multiplex PCR. Clone size and the V and J calls come from that table; the DNA yielded D and trimming. The sample has roughly 55,000 clones, approximately 90% seen once; the top ten hold 14%. This CDR3 is 14 amino acids long. Germline V lookup: CDR1 LNHNV, CDR2 YYDKDF (reference sequence). Trimming at V came to 3 bases and at J to 3 bases, leaving 0 bases not matched to a gene. In this sample, this clone turned up a few times.

The receptor was isolated from a human donor with active COVID-19. The donor label of this sample is uncertain. The chain is built from TRBV15 and TRBJ1-4, with 8 bases that match TRBD1. The sequenced sample was peripheral blood. CDR3 residues: CATSRGQANEKLFF. CDR3 in DNA: TGTGCCACCAGCAGGGGACAGGCTAATGAAAAACTGTTTTTT.